The next 9 T cell receptor beta chains were all read from a single sample in a study of spatial heterogeneity in lung cancer. Described time point: sample taken at primary tumor resection. From tumor, nontumor lung or frozen PBMC, whole RNA was taken unsorted for sequencing. TCRdb called the 5' RACE reads again in MiXCR, with one record for every CDR3 protein. The sample carries tens of thousands of distinct CDR3 sequences, 10% to 15% recorded once. The source was PBMCs, collected at surgery. The receptors derive from a male donor with early-stage non-small cell lung cancer.

This clonotype was counted at least ten times. The chain has TRBV29-1 and TRBJ2-6; maybe TRBD2 (5 bases). The CDR3 totals 13 residues. Germline V gene data show CDR1 as SQVTM and CDR2 as ANQGSEA. V lost 5 bases and J 2 bases, leaving 7 bases between the germline ends. CDR3 region: CSVRGTGANVLTF. The CDR3 bases are TGCAGCGTTCGGGGAACTGGGGCCAACGTCCTGACTTTC.

This clonotype was recorded a few times. This sequence joins TRBV5-1 and TRBJ2-3; D gene unclear. The germline V gene has CDR1 SGHRS and CDR2 YFSETQ. The V and J ends lost 1 base and 4 bases respectively, with 7 bases between them. There are 13 residues in the CDR3. CDR3 residues: CASSLTEADTQYF. The CDR3, as DNA: TGCGCCAGCAGCTTGACAGAGGCAGATACGCAGTATTTT.

This clonotype was seen at least ten times. The rearrangement joins TRBV27 to TRBJ1-1; 7 bases align to TRBD1. The V and J ends lost 5 bases and 4 bases, in that order; junction bases with no gene match: 10. Germline CDR1 and CDR2: MNHEY and SMNVEV (reference sequence). CDR3 size: 15 residues. The CDR3 region is CASSISTGLGTEAFF. The CDR3 DNA reads as TGTGCCAGCAGTATTTCGACAGGGTTAGGCACTGAAGCTTTCTTT.

This chain connects TRBV5-1 to TRBJ1-1; unclear D gene. Per the germline V gene, CDR1 is SGHRS and CDR2 is YFSETQ. The CDR3 length is 14 residues. V lost 3 bases and J 5 bases, leaving 14 bases between the germline ends. In DNA form, the CDR3 reads TGCGCCAGCAGCTCGGAGGGAGGACGGACTGAAGCTTTCTTT. It is translated as CASSSEGGRTEAFF.

This clonotype was seen a few times. The chain uses TRBV30 and TRBJ2-7, with D unresolved. The CDR3 has 11 residues. Trimming stripped 5 bases from V and 3 bases from J, with 8 bases between. Germline lookup yields CDR1 GTSNPN and CDR2 SVGIG (reference sequence). The CDR3 spells CAWGRDYEQYF. The CDR3 bases are TGTGCCTGGGGTAGGGACTACGAGCAGTACTTC.

This clonotype was counted between two and nine times. The rearrangement joins TRBV2 to TRBJ1-6; tentative D call: TRBD1 (6 bases). The CDR3 totals 13 residues. Per germline, CDR1 SNHLY and CDR2 FYNNEI. V lost 7 bases and J lost 10, with 14 bases in between. CDR3 sequence (DNA): TGTGCCAGCACTGGACAGTCTCGATCACCCCTCCACTTT. Its protein product is CASTGQSRSPLHF.

The sample holds a few counts of this clonotype. The rearrangement links TRBV7-9 to TRBJ1-1, with D hard to call. CDR3 size: 12 residues. Germline V gene data show CDR1 as SEHNR and CDR2 as FQNEAQ (reference sequence). The ends were cut back, 10 bases at V and 2 bases at J, with 11 bases in the middle. The CDR3 DNA is TGTGCCACGTCCGGTGTCAACACTGAAGCTTTCTTT. Encoded protein: CATSGVNTEAFF.

The chain carries TRBV2 and TRBJ1-4; TRBD1 matches 7 bases. The germline V gene encodes CDR1 SNHLY and CDR2 FYNNEI. V shed 0 bases, J shed 5 bases, and the junction held 6 bases outside the gene matches. This CDR3 has 16 residues. The CDR3 nucleotides read TGTGCCAGCAGTGAAGCCTCACAGGGGCCCAATGAAAAACTGTTTTTT. Translating gives CASSEASQGPNEKLFF.

The V gene is TRBV5-1, the J gene TRBJ2-7; no reliable D call. Trimming shortened V by 4 bases and J by 1 base, and 12 bases separated the two germline ends. Per the germline V gene, CDR1 is SGHRS and CDR2 is YFSETQ. The CDR3 is made up of 14 amino acids. The CDR3 spells CASSKRTDSYEQYF. In DNA form, the CDR3 reads TGCGCCAGCAGCAAACGGACGGATTCCTACGAGCAGTACTTC.